This is a list of T cell receptor beta chains from one sample in a study of blood T cell repertoires in COVID-19. Clones were sequenced by immunoSEQ multiplex PCR, and TCRdb holds only the in-frame ones, with some missing. Here the sample spans about 120,000 clones, approximately 81% being singletons. The sample taken for sequencing was peripheral blood. These TCRs come from a man in his forties or fifties with active or convalescent COVID-19. Each CDR3 is given with its conserved first and last residue. Fields, in order: J gene, D gene, V gene, clone size, CDR3 length, CDR3 protein, CDR3 DNA. A D gene is named only where the DNA matches it firmly. Some rows mark clone size as missing; the rest say once, few, many or name a class of expanded clone.

J: TRBJ1-3
D: .
V: TRBV29-1
size: .
length: 13
CDR3: CSVEGQSGNTIYF
DNA: TGCAGCGTTGAAGGGCAATCTGGAAACACCATATATTTT

J: TRBJ2-3
D: TRBD2
V: TRBV19
size: once
length: 16
CDR3: CASSIVAGYTTDTQYF
DNA: TGTGCCAGTAGTATAGTAGCGGGGTACACCACAGATACGCAGTATTTT

J: TRBJ1-5
D: .
V: TRBV2
size: .
length: 13
CDR3: CASSGDIRQPQHF
DNA: TGTGCCAGCAGCGGGGACATCCGCCAGCCCCAGCATTTT

J: TRBJ2-5
D: TRBD1
V: TRBV28
size: .
length: 16
CDR3: CASIGRGQGVFETQYF
DNA: TGTGCCAGCATCGGGCGGGGACAGGGGGTTTTCGAGACCCAGTACTTC

J: TRBJ2-2
D: .
V: TRBV7-9
size: .
length: 14
CDR3: CASSFTGSTGELFF
DNA: TGTGCCAGCAGCTTTACAGGGTCCACCGGGGAGCTGTTTTTT

J: TRBJ2-2
D: .
V: TRBV6-5
size: .
length: 12
CDR3: CASSYFEGELFF
DNA: TGTGCCAGCAGTTACTTCGAGGGGGAGCTGTTTTTT

J: TRBJ1-1
D: .
V: TRBV19
size: .
length: 15
CDR3: CASSIVRGGGTEAFF
DNA: TGTGCCAGTAGTATAGTCCGGGGAGGAGGCACTGAAGCTTTCTTT

J: TRBJ2-1
D: TRBD2
V: TRBV4-2
size: .
length: 16
CDR3: CASSRGVGEGLNEQFF
DNA: TGTGCCAGCAGTCGGGGCGTTGGGGAGGGGCTAAATGAGCAGTTCTTC

J: TRBJ2-1
D: .
V: TRBV6-5
size: .
length: 15
CDR3: CATRTTGNSYNEQFF
DNA: TGTGCCACCCGAACGACAGGTAACTCCTACAATGAGCAGTTCTTC

J: TRBJ1-1
D: TRBD1
V: TRBV5-1
size: once
length: 14
CDR3: CASSFDRGGGEAFF
DNA: TGCGCCAGCAGCTTTGACAGGGGAGGTGGTGAAGCTTTCTTT

J: TRBJ1-6
D: .
V: TRBV5-4
size: few
length: 15
CDR3: CASSLGGKGNSPLHF
DNA: TGTGCCAGCAGCTTGGGGGGCAAGGGTAATTCACCCCTCCACTTT

J: TRBJ2-7
D: .
V: TRBV5-1
size: .
length: 12
CDR3: CASRAETYEQYF
DNA: TGCGCCAGCAGAGCGGAAACTTACGAGCAGTACTTC

J: TRBJ2-3
D: .
V: TRBV3-1/TRBV3-2
size: .
length: 19
CDR3: CASSPGAGGDVASTDTQYF
DNA: TGTGCCAGCAGCCCTGGCGCGGGCGGTGACGTAGCTAGCACAGATACGCAGTATTTT

J: TRBJ1-3
D: .
V: TRBV9
size: .
length: 17
CDR3: CASSVGGGGSSGNTIYF
DNA: TGTGCCAGCAGCGTAGGGGGAGGGGGAAGCTCTGGAAACACCATATATTTT

J: TRBJ1-1
D: .
V: TRBV5-1
size: .
length: 15
CDR3: CASSLLSGLGTEAFF
DNA: TGCGCCAGCAGCTTGCTATCAGGCTTGGGCACTGAAGCTTTCTTT

J: TRBJ1-6
D: TRBD1
V: TRBV30
size: .
length: 14
CDR3: CAARTGDLNSPLHF
DNA: TGTGCCGCACGAACAGGGGATTTAAATTCACCCCTCCACTTT

J: TRBJ2-2
D: TRBD2
V: TRBV5-1
size: once
length: 16
CDR3: CASSLSLAGVTGELFF
DNA: TGCGCCAGCAGCTTGTCTCTAGCGGGAGTCACCGGGGAGCTGTTTTTT

J: TRBJ1-1
D: TRBD1
V: TRBV2
size: .
length: 13
CDR3: CATPGQANTEAFF
DNA: TGTGCCACCCCAGGACAGGCGAACACTGAAGCTTTCTTT

J: TRBJ2-1
D: TRBD2
V: TRBV18
size: .
length: 17
CDR3: CASSPTQREIPYNEQFF
DNA: TGTGCCAGCTCACCAACCCAGCGGGAGATCCCCTACAATGAGCAGTTCTTC

J: TRBJ1-4
D: .
V: TRBV7-9
size: .
length: 15
CDR3: CASSLMGGPNEKLFF
DNA: TGTGCCAGCAGCTTAATGGGGGGGCCGAATGAAAAACTGTTTTTT

J: TRBJ1-1
D: .
V: TRBV14
size: few
length: 13
CDR3: CASSLNMRAEAFF
DNA: TGTGCCAGCAGCCTTAATATGAGGGCTGAAGCTTTCTTT

J: TRBJ1-1
D: .
V: TRBV7-2
size: .
length: 16
CDR3: CASCLEVGYQYTEAFF
DNA: TGTGCCAGCTGCCTTGAGGTTGGGTACCAGTACACTGAAGCTTTCTTT

J: TRBJ2-5
D: TRBD2
V: TRBV28
size: .
length: 17
CDR3: CASSLTKRGGGGETQYF
DNA: TGTGCCAGCAGTTTAACTAAGCGTGGCGGGGGAGGGGAGACCCAGTACTTC

J: TRBJ1-2
D: TRBD1
V: TRBV5-1
size: .
length: 14
CDR3: CASSGGQGNYGYTF
DNA: TGCGCCAGCAGCGGGGGACAGGGGAACTATGGCTACACCTTC

J: TRBJ2-1
D: TRBD2
V: TRBV27
size: .
length: 16
CDR3: CASKNSGSSWYNEQFF
DNA: TGTGCCAGCAAAAATAGCGGGAGTAGTTGGTACAATGAGCAGTTCTTC

J: TRBJ1-3
D: .
V: TRBV30
size: .
length: 17
CDR3: CAWSVNHGGISGNTIYF
DNA: TGTGCCTGGAGTGTGAACCACGGGGGTATCTCTGGAAACACCATATATTTT

J: TRBJ1-1
D: .
V: TRBV2
size: .
length: 12
CDR3: CASMTKTAEAFF
DNA: TGTGCCAGCATGACAAAAACAGCTGAAGCTTTCTTT

J: TRBJ1-3
D: .
V: TRBV30
size: few
length: 18
CDR3: CAWSSPGPGIYSGNTIYF
DNA: TGTGCCTGGAGTAGTCCGGGCCCAGGGATCTACTCTGGAAACACCATATATTTT

J: TRBJ2-7
D: TRBD2
V: TRBV4-1
size: .
length: 16
CDR3: CASSRQGLAGEFEQYF
DNA: TGCGCCAGCAGCCGGCAGGGACTAGCGGGAGAGTTCGAGCAGTACTTC

J: TRBJ2-3
D: TRBD1
V: TRBV5-1
size: .
length: 15
CDR3: CASSLVGGLGDTQYF
DNA: TGCGCCAGCAGCTTGGTAGGGGGCCTAGGCGATACGCAGTATTTT

J: TRBJ2-3
D: TRBD2
V: TRBV2
size: .
length: 16
CDR3: CASSVLAGGGADTQYF
DNA: TGTGCCAGCAGTGTCCTAGCGGGAGGAGGTGCAGATACGCAGTATTTT